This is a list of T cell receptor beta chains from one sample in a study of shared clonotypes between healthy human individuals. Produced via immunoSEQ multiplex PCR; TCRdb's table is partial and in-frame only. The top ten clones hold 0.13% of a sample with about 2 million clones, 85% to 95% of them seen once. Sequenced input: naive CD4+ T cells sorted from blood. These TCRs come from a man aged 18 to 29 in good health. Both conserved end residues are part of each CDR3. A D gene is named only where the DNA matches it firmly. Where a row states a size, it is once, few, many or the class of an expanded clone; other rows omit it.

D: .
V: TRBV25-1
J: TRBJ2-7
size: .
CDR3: CASSEWGEQYF

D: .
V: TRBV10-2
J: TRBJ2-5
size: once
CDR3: CASSPGNLGRTQYF

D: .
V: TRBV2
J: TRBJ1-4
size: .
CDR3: CASSTFGGEKLFF

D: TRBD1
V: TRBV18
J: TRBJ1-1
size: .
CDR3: CASSPRTGDTEAFF

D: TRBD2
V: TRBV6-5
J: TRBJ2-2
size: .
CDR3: CASRSGLAATGELFF

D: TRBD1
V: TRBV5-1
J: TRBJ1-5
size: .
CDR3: CASNRPGQGISNQPQHF

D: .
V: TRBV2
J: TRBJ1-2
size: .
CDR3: CASSPQGRDGYTF

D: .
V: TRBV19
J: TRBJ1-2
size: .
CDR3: CASSESGTENYGYTF

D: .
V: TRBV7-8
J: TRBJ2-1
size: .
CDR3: CASSSTLSGSYNEQFF

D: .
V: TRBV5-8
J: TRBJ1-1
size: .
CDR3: CASSLIWVNTEAFF

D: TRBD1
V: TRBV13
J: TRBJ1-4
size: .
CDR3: CASSLTGTVTSTNEKLFF

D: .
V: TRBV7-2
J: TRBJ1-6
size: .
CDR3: CASSLRGPIDSPLHF

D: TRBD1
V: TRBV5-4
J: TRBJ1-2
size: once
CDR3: CASSFPIQGAGGYTF

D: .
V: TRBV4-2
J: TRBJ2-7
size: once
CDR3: CASSQDPGSMGRNYEQYF

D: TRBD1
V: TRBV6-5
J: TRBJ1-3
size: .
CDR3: CASSSRGDSGNTIYF

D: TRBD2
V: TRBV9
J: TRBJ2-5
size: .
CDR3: CASSEPGLAGETQYF

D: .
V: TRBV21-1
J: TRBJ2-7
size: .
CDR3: CASGKLAERSYEQYF

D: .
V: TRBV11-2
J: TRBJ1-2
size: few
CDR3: CASSPRQTAHGYTF

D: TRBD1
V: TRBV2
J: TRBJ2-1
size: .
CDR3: CASTVFDRDYNEQFF

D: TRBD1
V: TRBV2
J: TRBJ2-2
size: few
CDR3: CASSDADRGAGELFF

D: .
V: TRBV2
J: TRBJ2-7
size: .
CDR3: CASSDWVPYEQYF

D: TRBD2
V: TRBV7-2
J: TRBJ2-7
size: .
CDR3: CASSLGTSGKYEQYF

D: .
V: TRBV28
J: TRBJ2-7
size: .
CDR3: CASSQAGSGGGEQYF

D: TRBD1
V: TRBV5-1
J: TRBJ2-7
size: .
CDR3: CASSHSQGASYEQYF

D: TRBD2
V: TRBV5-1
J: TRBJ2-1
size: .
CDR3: CASSLVAGVDEQFF

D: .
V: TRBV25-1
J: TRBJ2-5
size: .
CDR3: CASPDREGTQYF

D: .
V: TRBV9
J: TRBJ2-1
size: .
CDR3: CASSVAPVSSYNEQFF

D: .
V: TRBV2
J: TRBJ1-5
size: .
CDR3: CASSGTESNQPQHF

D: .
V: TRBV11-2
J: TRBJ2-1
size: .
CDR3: CASSLGGHYNEQFF

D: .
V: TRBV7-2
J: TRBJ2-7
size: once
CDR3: CASSSQSGTYEQYF

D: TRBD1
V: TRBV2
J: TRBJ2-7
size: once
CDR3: CASQDRAHPSYEQYF

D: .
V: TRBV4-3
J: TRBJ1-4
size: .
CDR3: CASSQDATNEKLFF

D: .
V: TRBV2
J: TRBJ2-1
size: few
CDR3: CASSNNRVGGNEQFF

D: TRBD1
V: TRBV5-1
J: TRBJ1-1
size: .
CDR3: CASSWQVQGANTEAFF

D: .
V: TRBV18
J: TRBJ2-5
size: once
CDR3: CASSPTLTRLSQETQYF

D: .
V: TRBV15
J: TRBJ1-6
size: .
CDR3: CATSRVGNSPLHF

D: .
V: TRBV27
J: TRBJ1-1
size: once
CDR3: CASSLSGRTEAFF

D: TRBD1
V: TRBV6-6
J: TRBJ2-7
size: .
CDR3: CASSRGISAEQYF

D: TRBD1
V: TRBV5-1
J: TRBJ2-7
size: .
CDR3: CARIGQEPYEQYF

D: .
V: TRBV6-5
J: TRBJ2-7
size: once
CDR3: CASSNWGSRIYEQYF

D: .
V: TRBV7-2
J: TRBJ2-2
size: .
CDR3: CASSPQGLNTGELFF

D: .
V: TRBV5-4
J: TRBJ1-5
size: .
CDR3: CASSLDGGSSNQPQHF

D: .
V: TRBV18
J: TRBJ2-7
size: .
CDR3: CASSPPQGDEQYF

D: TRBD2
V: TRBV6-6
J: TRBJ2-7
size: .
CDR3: CASSYTTGTSEYEQYF

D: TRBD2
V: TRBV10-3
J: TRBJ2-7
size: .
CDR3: CAIGTSGVEQYF

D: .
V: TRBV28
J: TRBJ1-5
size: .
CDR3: CASSFSQPQHF

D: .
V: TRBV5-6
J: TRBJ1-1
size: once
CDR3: CASSLVGFSAFF

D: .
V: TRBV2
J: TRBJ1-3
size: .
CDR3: CASSAPGNTIYF

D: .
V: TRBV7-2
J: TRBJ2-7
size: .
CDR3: CASSSGLLSYEQYF

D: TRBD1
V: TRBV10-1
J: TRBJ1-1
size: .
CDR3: CASSESSSLPGQGNTEAFF

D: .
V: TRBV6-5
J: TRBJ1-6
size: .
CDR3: CASSYETAKFSPLHF